The 14 T cell receptor beta chains listed next were all sequenced from one sample in a study of resident and recirculating memory T cells in vitiligo (dated by TCRdb to the late 2010s). Library construction relied on the immunoSEQ multiplex PCR assay. TCRdb holds this immuneACCESS table with in-frame rearrangements only. Some clones are missing; in checked studies, unresolved V genes explain under half, and the rest has no known cause. This sample has about 76,000 clones in its table, and roughly 94% of those were observed once. About 4.8% of the sample lies in the top ten. Sequences were obtained from blood. Receptors were obtained from a male donor with vitiligo.

V is TRBV9 and J is TRBJ2-1, with D tentatively TRBD2 (5 bases). V was trimmed by 0 bases and J by 7 bases, leaving 14 bases between them. The CDR3 length is 15 residues. Germline V gene lookup returns CDR1 SGDLS and CDR2 YYNGEE. The DNA for the CDR3 is TGTGCCAGCAGCGTAGAGGGTGGCGGGCTGAATGAGCAGTTCTTC. Translated: CASSVEGGGLNEQFF. The full variable domain, its missing parts supplied by reference TRBV9 and TRBJ2-1, is DSGVTQTPKHLITATGQRVTLRCSPRSGDLSVYWYQQSLDQGLQFLIQYYNGEERAKGNILERFSAQQFPDLHSELNLSSLELGDSALYFCASSVEGGGLNEQFFGPGTRLTVL.

The chain carries TRBV11-3 and TRBJ1-1; maybe TRBD1 (5 bases). Germline V lookup: CDR1 SGHNT, CDR2 YENEEA. The V end was cut by 0 bases, the J end by 3 bases, with 11 bases between. The CDR3 has 15 amino acids. CDR3 nucleotides: TGTGCCAGCAGCTTAGAGGGACTTTCGGACACTGAAGCTTTCTTT. Translating gives CASSLEGLSDTEAFF.

This sequence joins TRBV7-2 and TRBJ1-3; tentative D call: TRBD1 (5 bases). Deletions cut 5 bases from V and 3 bases from J, with 11 bases between. This CDR3 has 14 residues. The germline V gene encodes CDR1 SGHTA and CDR2 FQGNSA. The CDR3 nucleotides are TGTGCCAGCAGCCCCGGGGGGGTTGGAAACACCATATATTTT. Translated, it gives CASSPGGVGNTIYF.

The rearrangement uses TRBV6-5 and TRBJ2-7, with 9 bases matching TRBD1. The CDR3 sequence is 15 residues long. The germline CDR1 and CDR2 sequences are MNHEY and SVGAGI. With V trimmed by 4 bases and J by 2 bases, 6 bases remained unmatched. The CDR3 DNA reads as TGTGCCAGCAGTTCCGCGGGACAGGGCGCCTACGAGCAGTACTTC. Its protein product is CASSSAGQGAYEQYF.

This chain links TRBV28 with TRBJ1-3; tentatively, D is TRBD1 (6 bases). CDR3 size: 15 residues. Germline CDR1 is MDHEN and CDR2 is SYDVKM. V dropped 6 bases and J dropped 8 bases, with 20 bases sitting between them. CDR3 in amino acids: CASRQDRDNGYTIYF. The CDR3 nucleotides are TGTGCCAGCAGACAGGACCGGGACAACGGGTACACCATATATTTT.

The chain carries TRBV27 and TRBJ1-2; weak D call: TRBD1 (5 bases). Germline V gene data show CDR1 as MNHEY and CDR2 as SMNVEV (reference sequence). The CDR3 covers 14 residues. V was clipped by 7 bases and J by 4 bases, with 16 bases between them. In DNA, the CDR3 is TGTGCCAGCACCTCTTTCCCTGGGGCCTATGGCTACACCTTC. The encoded protein is CASTSFPGAYGYTF.

V is TRBV7-8 and J is TRBJ1-1; 8 bases match TRBD1. V trimming: 3 bases; J trimming: 1 base; junction bases outside the gene matches: 4. The length of the CDR3 is 15 residues. Germline CDR1 reads SGHVS; CDR2 reads FQNEAQ. The CDR3 loop reads CASSFRGTGNTEAFF. The CDR3 DNA follows: TGTGCCAGCAGCTTCCGCGGGACAGGGAACACTGAAGCTTTCTTT. The whole variable domain, remainder taken from reference TRBV7-8 and TRBJ1-1, is GAGVSQSPRYKVAKRGQDVALRCDPISGHVSLFWYQQALGQGPEFLTYFQNEAQLDKSGLPSDRFFAERPEGSVSTLKIQRTQQEDSAVYLCASSFRGTGNTEAFFGQGTRLTVV.

The J gene is TRBJ2-7, the V gene TRBV19, with D possibly matching TRBD2 (5 bases). Germline values: CDR1 LNHDA, CDR2 SQIVND (reference sequence). Between the trimmed V and J ends, which lost 0 bases and 1 base, there was a span of 16 bases. This CDR3 is 17 amino acids long. CDR3 DNA sequence: TGTGCCAGTAGTATAGAGCGTTCGGGGAGTCGGTCCTACGAGCAGTACTTC. The encoded protein is CASSIERSGSRSYEQYF.

The chain recombines TRBV7-9 with TRBJ2-1, with D uncertain. Germline CDR1 SEHNR, CDR2 FQNEAQ (reference sequence). V lost 2 bases, J lost 5 bases, and 7 bases lay in between. The CDR3 runs 13 residues. The CDR3 here is CASSLTVDNEQFF. In nucleotides, the CDR3 is TGTGCCAGCAGCTTAACTGTGGACAATGAGCAGTTCTTC.

The V call is TRBV2, the J call TRBJ2-7; 15 bases align to TRBD2. V trimming: 0 bases; J trimming: 6 bases; junction bases outside the gene matches: 3. The length of the CDR3 is 16 residues. Per the germline V gene, CDR1 is SNHLY and CDR2 is FYNNEI. DNA for the CDR3: TGTGCCAGCAGTGAAGCGGGGACTAGCGGGAGGACCGAGCAGTACTTC. Translating it yields CASSEAGTSGRTEQYF. Full variable domain (missing parts from reference TRBV2 and TRBJ2-7): EPEVTQTPSHQVTQMGQEVILRCVPISNHLYFYWYRQILGQKVEFLVSFYNNEISEKSEIFDDQFSVERPDGSNFTLKIRSTKLEDSAMYFCASSEAGTSGRTEQYFGPGTRLTVT.

The V call is TRBV28, the J call TRBJ1-5; no clear D. The CDR3 runs to 12 residues. The V gene lost 5 bases and the J gene lost 3 bases, with 5 bases spanning the gap. Germline V gene data show CDR1 as MDHEN and CDR2 as SYDVKM. The CDR3 protein is CASSQINQPQHF. The DNA for the CDR3 is TGTGCCAGCAGTCAGATCAATCAGCCCCAGCATTTT.

The chain links TRBV28 to TRBJ2-1, with a weak D call TRBD2 (5 bases). Looked up from germline, CDR1 is MDHEN and CDR2 is SYDVKM. CDR3 length equals 12 residues. This CDR3 reads CVSVRRDNEQFF. The CDR3, as DNA: TGTGTTTCGGTCCGGCGGGACAATGAGCAGTTCTTC.

V usage is TRBV27 and J usage is TRBJ1-5; no reliable D call. Germline values: CDR1 MNHEY, CDR2 SMNVEV (reference sequence). CDR3 length: 15 residues. V was shortened by 7 bases and J by 5 bases, with 18 bases between the two germline ends. CDR3 DNA: TGTGCCAGCAAGAACGCAGGCCGAGAAGATCAGCCCCAGCATTTT. Protein product: CASKNAGREDQPQHF.

The gene calls are TRBV27 and TRBJ1-4; no definite D call. The V end was cut by 0 bases, the J end by 4 bases, with 6 bases between. The CDR3 contains 14 residues. From germline, CDR1 is MNHEY and CDR2 SMNVEV (reference sequence). The CDR3 protein is CASSLSFNNEKLFF. The CDR3 DNA is TGTGCCAGCAGTTTATCCTTTAATAATGAAAAACTGTTTTTT.